The 22 T cell receptor beta chains below come from one sample, sequenced in a study of patients and donors after allogeneic stem cell transplantation. TCRdb processed the RT-PCR reads anew with MiXCR; each CDR3 protein has one entry. Counted here are tens of thousands of distinct CDR3 sequences, less than 30% occurring once; the ten biggest clones make up around 27%. Source material: blood, either unsorted or a sorted T cell fraction (not recorded which). Source of these receptors: a human donor who was either an allogeneic HSCT recipient or a stem cell or donor lymphocyte infusion donor (not recorded which). It is not recorded whose cells these are; they may come from a transplant donor.

This clonotype was observed a handful of times. The V gene is TRBV30, the J gene TRBJ2-1, with D perhaps being TRBD1 or TRBD2 (6 bases each). Per the germline V gene, CDR1 is GTSNPN and CDR2 is SVGIG (reference sequence). V lost 0 bases to trimming and J lost 2 bases, with 8 bases between them. The CDR3 covers 14 residues. This CDR3 is CAWSVRGPYNEQFF. The CDR3 DNA sequence: TGTGCCTGGAGTGTACGGGGGCCCTACAATGAGCAGTTCTTC.

This clonotype was counted a few times. The J gene is TRBJ2-1, the V gene TRBV14, with 9 bases aligning to TRBD1. This CDR3 spans 16 amino acids. V lost 4 bases, J lost 3 bases, and 7 bases stayed unmatched. The germline V gene encodes CDR1 SGHDN and CDR2 FVKESK. This CDR3 reads CASSRTGTGFYNEQFF. The CDR3 coding sequence is TGTGCCAGCAGCCGTACCGGGACAGGGTTCTACAATGAGCAGTTCTTC.

The chain uses TRBV27 and TRBJ2-5, with D perhaps being TRBD1 or TRBD2 (5 bases each). This CDR3 region has 14 residues. Trimming pared 10 bases from V and 5 bases from J, leaving 20 bases between. Germline loops: CDR1 MNHEY, CDR2 SMNVEV (reference sequence). This CDR3 reads CATPGAGLGETQYF. The CDR3 bases are TGTGCCACCCCCGGGGCAGGCCTTGGGGAGACCCAGTACTTC.

This chain joins TRBV6-5 and TRBJ2-6, with 10 bases fitting TRBD1. Germline-derived CDR1 and CDR2 are MNHEY and SVGAGI. The CDR3 is 17 residues long. V lost 0 bases and J lost 2; bases outside the gene matches: 1. DNA for the CDR3: TGTGCCAGCAGTTACTCAGGGACAGGGGCTGGGGCCAACGTCCTGACTTTC. Its protein is CASSYSGTGAGANVLTF.

This clonotype has a count of ten or more. The rearrangement links TRBV9 to TRBJ2-1; no clear D. V lost 4 bases and J 0 bases, leaving 11 bases between the germline ends. The CDR3 consists of 15 residues. Germline CDR1 and CDR2: SGDLS and YYNGEE. The CDR3 DNA follows: TGTGCCAGCAGCTTCGGCCAGGACTCCTACAATGAGCAGTTCTTC. It translates to CASSFGQDSYNEQFF.

This clonotype was counted only a few times. This chain connects TRBV12-3 or TRBV12-4 to TRBJ1-1; D is uncertain. The CDR3 runs 14 residues. Trimming removed 3 bases from V and 4 bases from J, with 12 bases in between. The CDR3 loop reads CASSFLSLGTEAFF. The CDR3 region has the DNA TGTGCCAGCAGTTTCCTGAGTTTGGGCACTGAAGCTTTCTTT.

This clonotype was counted between two and nine times. The CDR3 loop is CASSHAPLHGSLGHEQFF. DNA of the CDR3: TGCGCCAGCAGCCATGCTCCGCTCCATGGCTCCCTGGGCCATGAGCAGTTCTTC. The J gene is TRBJ2-1, the V gene TRBV4-1, with D unresolved. V shed 3 bases and J shed 8 bases, with 26 bases lying between them. CDR1 and CDR2 (germline): MGHRA, YSYEKL. The CDR3 runs to 18 residues.

The chain recombines TRBV12-3 or TRBV12-4 with TRBJ2-1, with 11 bases aligning to TRBD1. This CDR3 comprises 15 residues. V was clipped by 3 bases and J by 3 bases; unmatched bases: 1. The CDR3 nucleotides read TGTGCCAGCAGTTTCGGGACAGGGGGCTACAATGAGCAGTTCTTC. Translation gives CASSFGTGGYNEQFF.

Within the sample, this clonotype is medium-sized. The CDR3: CASSFPGQGAVGETQYF. For the CDR3, the DNA is TGTGCCAGCAGCTTTCCGGGACAGGGGGCGGTTGGAGAGACCCAGTACTTC. This chain connects TRBV5-5 to TRBJ2-5; 12 nucleotides match TRBD1. The CDR3 length is 17 residues. The trim removed 2 bases at V and 4 bases at J, leaving 9 bases unmatched. Germline-derived CDR1 and CDR2 are SGHKS and YYEKEE (reference sequence).

This clonotype turned up a few times. The chain employs TRBV18 and TRBJ1-3, with 7 bases that match TRBD1. In germline, CDR1 is KGHSH, CDR2 LQKENI. V was clipped by 3 bases and J by 0 bases; unmatched bases: 5. The CDR3 contains 16 residues. CDR3 loop: CASSPAGQPSGNTIYF. The CDR3 DNA sequence: TGTGCCAGCTCACCGGCGGGACAGCCCTCTGGAAACACCATATATTTT. The variable domain in full, completed from reference TRBV18 and TRBJ1-3, reads NAGVMQNPRHLVRRRGQEARLRCSPMKGHSHVYWYRQLPEEGLKFMVYLQKENIIDESGMPKERFSAEFPKEGPSILRIQQVVRGDSAAYFCASSPAGQPSGNTIYFGEGSWLTVV.

CDR3 sequence: CASSPLGLADEQFF. Here the CDR3 DNA reads TGCGCCAGCAGCCCCCTGGGGTTGGCGGATGAGCAGTTCTTC. This sequence joins TRBV5-1 and TRBJ2-1; D is uncertain. V lost 4 bases to trimming and J lost 8 bases, with 16 bases between them. CDR1 is SGHRS, CDR2 YFSETQ, per germline. The CDR3 is 14 amino acids.

The rearrangement joins TRBV4-3 to TRBJ1-4; TRBD1 is a possible D gene (5 bases). The CDR3 has 16 residues. In germline, CDR1 is LGHNA, CDR2 YSLEER. With 0 bases removed from V and 7 bases from J, the gap between germline ends came to 15 bases. The CDR3 bases are TGCGCCAGCAGCCAAGATCTCTCGGGGGGGAGTGAAAAACTGTTTTTT. It codes for CASSQDLSGGSEKLFF.

In this sample, this clonotype turned up a few times. The J gene is TRBJ1-6, the V gene TRBV7-3, with 9 bases matching TRBD1. The V gene end was trimmed by 4 bases and the J gene end by 1 base; junction bases not matched to a gene: 8. Per germline, CDR1 SGHTA and CDR2 FQGTGA. This CDR3 spans 18 amino acids. The CDR3 nucleotides are TGTGCCAGCAGCTCCGGGACAGGGAGCCAGTCCTATAATTCACCCCTCCACTTT. This gives the protein CASSSGTGSQSYNSPLHF.

The CDR3 DNA reads as TGCGCCAGCAGCTTAAGGAGCTCTGGGGCCAACGTCCTGACTTTC. This gives the protein CASSLRSSGANVLTF. The J gene is TRBJ2-6, the V gene TRBV5-1; D gene unclear. The CDR3 loop spans 15 amino acids. From germline, CDR1 is SGHRS and CDR2 YFSETQ. V was trimmed by 2 bases and J by 0 bases, leaving 6 bases between them.

This clonotype was recorded a few times. The chain is built from TRBV10-3 and TRBJ1-5; D uncertain. Germline V gives CDR1 ENHRY, CDR2 SYGVKD. The CDR3 runs 12 residues. The V end was cut by 6 bases, the J end by 1 base, with 4 bases between. The CDR3 nucleotides read TGTGCCATCAGAAACAGCAATCAGCCCCAGCATTTT. Its protein product is CAIRNSNQPQHF.

V and J are TRBV12-1 and TRBJ2-2; the tabulated D call, TRBD1, remains unverified against the DNA. TRBV12-1 represents a pseudogene. The CDR3 consists of 16 residues. In nucleotides, the CDR3 is TGTGCCAGCAGCTTTGATGGGGACAGGGGTACCGGGGAGCTGTTTTTT. Amino acids: CASSFDGDRGTGELFF.

This rearrangement joins TRBV7-9 to TRBJ2-1; weak D call: TRBD1 (5 bases). The CDR3 runs 15 residues. Deletions cut 0 bases from V and 4 bases from J, with 10 bases between. Germline CDR1 SEHNR, CDR2 FQNEAQ (reference sequence). CDR3 DNA sequence: TGTGCCAGCAGCTTAGCGGGGCCGCTATACAATGAGCAGTTCTTC. Translated, it gives CASSLAGPLYNEQFF.

The gene calls are TRBV6-4 and TRBJ2-2; 8 nucleotides agree with TRBD1. Germline assignment: CDR1 MRHNA and CDR2 SNTAGT. V was pared by 5 bases and J by 4 bases, with 6 bases of the junction left unmatched. The CDR3 runs to 15 residues. This chain's CDR3 is CASSRTGSATGELFF. The CDR3 DNA reads TGTGCCAGCAGTAGGACAGGGTCTGCCACCGGGGAGCTGTTTTTT.

This rearrangement joins TRBV25-1 to TRBJ1-6, with a weak D call TRBD1 (5 bases). Trimming removed 0 bases from V and 7 bases from J, with 10 bases in between. This CDR3 contains 15 residues. Germline CDR1 reads MGHDK; CDR2 reads SYGVNS. The CDR3 DNA sequence: TGTGCCAGCAGTGAATATAAGGGGACGAATTCACCCCTCCACTTT. Translated, it gives CASSEYKGTNSPLHF.

V is TRBV5-1 and J is TRBJ2-1; tentatively, D is TRBD1 (5 bases). Germline CDR1 reads SGHRS; CDR2 reads YFSETQ. V gave up 4 bases and J gave up 5 bases, with 10 bases separating them. The CDR3 is 13 residues long. The CDR3 DNA reads TGCGCCAGCAGCCATACAGGTCACAATGAGCAGTTCTTC. This sequence encodes CASSHTGHNEQFF.

This clonotype turned up a few times. The chain's CDR3 is CASRGTDPSGNTIYF. For the CDR3, the DNA is TGTGCCAGCAGGGGGACGGACCCCTCTGGAAACACCATATATTTT. The V call is TRBV12-3 or TRBV12-4, the J call TRBJ1-3; tentatively, D is TRBD1 (5 bases). CDR3 size: 15 residues. V was cut by 6 bases and J by 0 bases, with 12 bases left in between.

This clonotype was seen a few times. The chain is built from TRBV10-3 and TRBJ2-7, with 11 bases matching TRBD2. CDR1 ENHRY and CDR2 SYGVKD come from the germline V gene. The length of the CDR3 is 14 residues. J gave up 4 bases and V 7 bases, and 6 bases lay outside the gene matches. For the CDR3, the DNA is TGTGCCATCATGAAGACTAGCGGGGTGTACGAGCAGTACTTC. Its translation: CAIMKTSGVYEQYF.